This T cell receptor (beta chain) emerged from a study of blood T cell repertoires in COVID-19. Study context: COVID-19 samples from acute and convalescent phases originated in the United States, Italy and Spain. From T cells, B-cell-depleted T cells, or PBMCs came the material, which was cDNA or gDNA.

The V and J ends lost 6 bases and 4 bases respectively, with 12 bases between them. The CDR3 covers 13 residues. Germline CDR1 reads SEHNR; CDR2 reads FQNEAQ (reference sequence). Authors' analysis steps: By means of reference gene primer amplification, nucleated cell counts were estimated. The data were produced by immunoSEQ multiplex PCR, yet TCRdb's version contains in-frame clones alone and is incomplete. The DNA was the basis for D and trimming; V, J and clone size are from that table. The repertoire consists of 150,000 or so clones, with 70% to 85% occurring once and the leading ten covering about 2.9%.

The genes are TRBV7-9 and TRBJ1-2; perhaps TRBD1 as D (5 bases). The sample was peripheral blood. The TCR was taken from a woman of 80 years or more with acute or convalescent COVID-19. CDR3 residues: CASSPGHLYGYTF. The CDR3 nucleotides read TGTGCCAGCAGTCCAGGGCATCTCTATGGCTACACCTTC.